One and the same sample provided the 10 T cell receptor beta chains below, sequenced in a study of blood T cell repertoires in COVID-19. The table came from immunoSEQ multiplex PCR; TCRdb's copy has only in-frame clones and leaves some out. The data show approximately 45,000 clones, about 90% seen once. Sequenced input: peripheral blood. These receptors came from a human donor in a cohort sampled during active COVID-19.

The chain employs TRBV4-2 and TRBJ2-5; D gene uncertain. This CDR3 has 16 amino acids. From germline, CDR1 is LGHNA and CDR2 YNFKEQ. The V gene lost 0 bases and the J gene lost 1 base, with 12 bases spanning the gap. The CDR3 DNA reads as TGTGCCAGCAGCCAAGATCCCGTTGCGGTCCAAGAGACCCAGTACTTC. It encodes CASSQDPVAVQETQYF.

This clone was seen a single time. J is TRBJ2-3 and V is TRBV3-1 (or the pseudogene TRBV3-2), with TRBD2 matching over 7 bases. The CDR3 totals 15 residues. Germline V gene lookup returns CDR1 LGHDT and CDR2 YNNKEL (reference sequence). The J segment lost 4 bases and the V segment lost 1 base, leaving 5 bases of the junction unmatched. CDR3 region: CASSQGDGRADTQYF. The CDR3 bases are TGTGCCAGCAGCCAAGGAGATGGGAGGGCAGATACGCAGTATTTT.

The chain is built from TRBV6-1 and TRBJ1-6, with TRBD1 as a possible D gene (6 bases). The CDR3 runs 20 residues. Trimming cost V 0 bases and J 0 bases, with 18 bases left between them. The V gene's germline CDR1 is MNHNS and CDR2 SASEGT. The DNA for the CDR3 is TGTGCCAGCAGTGAAGCAGGGAGACAGGCCATCCACTCCTATAATTCACCCCTCCACTTT. This codes for CASSEAGRQAIHSYNSPLHF.

The chain links TRBV6-6 to TRBJ1-2, with 8 bases matching TRBD1. The CDR3 contains 15 residues. Trimming cost V 2 bases and J 2 bases; bases outside gene matches: 4. Germline assignment: CDR1 MNHNY and CDR2 SVGAGI (reference sequence). The CDR3 nucleotides read TGTGCCAGCAGTTACCTTACAGGGGGGAACTATGGCTACACCTTC. Translation gives CASSYLTGGNYGYTF.

The chain uses TRBV7-9 and TRBJ1-4; no clear D gene. The V end was cut by 5 bases, the J end by 8 bases, with 9 bases between. The CDR3 runs 12 residues. CDR1 and CDR2 from the germline V gene are SEHNR and FQNEAQ (reference sequence). The CDR3 coding sequence is TGTGCCAGCAGCCATCCGGGGGAAAAACTGTTTTTT. Translating it yields CASSHPGEKLFF.

V and J are TRBV28 and TRBJ2-7; 8 positions match TRBD1. CDR1 and CDR2 (germline): MDHEN, SYDVKM. V lost 0 bases to trimming and J lost 5 bases; unmatched junction nucleotides: 6. The CDR3 is made up of 15 amino acids. In DNA form, the CDR3 reads TGTGCCAGCAGTTTATGGGCAGGGGGCAGGGACGAGCAGTACTTC. It codes for CASSLWAGGRDEQYF. Together with reference TRBV28 and TRBJ2-7, the CDR3 gives the full variable domain: DVKVTQSSRYLVKRTGEKVFLECVQDMDHENMFWYRQDPGLGLRLIYFSYDVKMKEKGDIPEGYSVSREKKERFSLILESASTNQTSMYLCASSLWAGGRDEQYFGPGTRLTVT.

This chain links TRBV2 with TRBJ2-3, with 7 bases aligning to TRBD1. CDR3 length: 17 amino acids. The germline gives CDR1 SNHLY, CDR2 FYNNEI. V was pared by 3 bases and J by 3 bases, with 12 bases of the junction left unmatched. The CDR3 region is CASSDQPRGLRTDTQYF. Written as DNA, the CDR3 is TGTGCCAGCAGTGACCAGCCGAGGGGGCTTCGGACAGATACGCAGTATTTT.

J is TRBJ2-7 and V is TRBV4-3; TRBD1 is a possible D gene (6 bases). V was pared by 4 bases and J by 12 bases, with 19 bases between. The germline CDR1 and CDR2 sequences are LGHNA and YSLEER. The CDR3 contains 13 residues. The DNA for the CDR3 is TGCGCCAGCAGCCCAGAACTCCGGGACATCATGTACTTC. It yields the protein CASSPELRDIMYF.

This chain connects TRBV19 to TRBJ2-2; D might be TRBD1 (5 bases). This CDR3 spans 14 amino acids. V lost 6 bases and J lost 4, with 12 bases in between. In germline, CDR1 is LNHDA, CDR2 SQIVND (reference sequence). CDR3 bases: TGTGCCAGTAGCGGACACAAAACCACCGGGGAGCTGTTTTTT. Translating it yields CASSGHKTTGELFF.

The chain couples TRBV28 to TRBJ1-5; D ambiguous. This CDR3 is built from 12 residues. The ends were cut back, 4 bases at V and 4 bases at J, with 5 bases in the middle. The germline CDR1 and CDR2 sequences are MDHEN and SYDVKM. The CDR3 region has the DNA TGTGCCAGCAGTTCCCCTAATCAGCCCCAGCATTTT. As protein: CASSSPNQPQHF.